Each of the 3 T cell receptor beta chains below was sequenced from the same sample in a study of blood T cell repertoires in COVID-19. Generated by immunoSEQ multiplex PCR, the TCRdb table keeps only in-frame clones and is missing some. The data contain about 180,000 clones, roughly 77% of them seen just once; the ten biggest clones take up approximately 7%. The sequenced sample was peripheral blood. These receptors were obtained from a man aged 70-80 years with active or convalescent COVID-19.

V gene TRBV7-8 combines with J gene TRBJ2-3; 8 bases line up with TRBD2. The CDR3 sequence is 15 residues long. Trimming removed 3 bases from V and 7 bases from J; junction bases left unmatched: 9. Per germline, CDR1 SGHVS and CDR2 FQNEAQ. CDR3 sequence reads: CASSFPAGGHNTQYF. In DNA form, the CDR3 reads TGTGCCAGCAGCTTTCCGGCGGGGGGTCACAATACGCAGTATTTT.

The gene calls are TRBV18 and TRBJ1-3; D ambiguous. This CDR3 region has 14 residues. Trimming stripped 2 bases from V and 8 bases from J, with 13 bases between. The germline gives CDR1 KGHSH, CDR2 LQKENI. The CDR3 DNA reads TGTGCCAGCTCACCAGAGGATAGGAGAGACACCATATATTTT. Translating gives CASSPEDRRDTIYF.

In DNA form, the CDR3 reads TGTGCCACGGGACAGGATGGAAACACCATATATTTT. Residues: CATGQDGNTIYF. The chain couples TRBV10-3 to TRBJ1-3; TRBD1 aligns across 8 bases. The V segment lost 10 bases and the J segment 3 bases; nucleotides outside the gene matches: 2. This CDR3 contains 12 residues. CDR1 and CDR2 from the germline V gene are ENHRY and SYGVKD.